The clone carrying this TCR beta chain showed up just a few times. Its target is unknown. The data derive from a study of cytomegalovirus exposure and HLA in healthy donors. The PCR used 60 Vbeta and 13 Jbeta primers. This table comes from immunoSEQ multiplex PCR, and its TCRdb copy is limited to in-frame clones, with some not included. Altogether around 150,000 clones are present, roughly 62% being singletons, with the ten largest covering more than 4%. Unmatched junction bases numbered 6, after V lost 5 bases and J lost 6 bases. Germline V gives CDR1 MNHEY, CDR2 SMNVEV (reference sequence). The CDR3 loop spans 15 amino acids. The study, taken as a whole, reports: Fewer N-insertions (relative to the 666-donor mean) were reportedly seen in an Asian-associated ancestry cluster in a later analysis.

The V gene is TRBV27, the J gene TRBJ2-1; TRBD2 agrees at 11 bases. The specimen was PBMCs. The clonotype comes from a man aged 60 to 75 in good health and CMV-seronegative. CDR3 DNA: TGTGCCAGCAGTGAACCGGGACTAGCGGCCAATGAGCAGTTCTTC. Protein sequence: CASSEPGLAANEQFF.